This entry features one T cell receptor (beta chain) sequence. Its specific antigen is unknown. One base away there is no much larger clone; base qualities are not given. The trim is 6 bases for V and 9 bases for J, with a gap of 12 bases between the germline ends. Spanning cysteine to phenylalanine, the CDR3 consists of 13 amino acids. Here the CDR3 DNA is all that survives: 39 bases in frame from base 1. CDR1 MGHDK and CDR2 SYGVNS were looked up in the germline V gene. Sequencing used an Illumina HiSeq 2000. TCR beta chain libraries were generated by multiplex PCR amplification. The amplified TCR beta chain products were analyzed by high-throughput sequencing. The public reads were reprocessed in TCRdb via fastp at Q25 and MiXCR, keeping in-frame beta chains. Rows are unified per CDR3 protein, each entry keeping the most common DNA and genes. A total of about 22,000 distinct CDR3 sequences appear in this sample, roughly 60% of them only once. Jointly, the top ten make up about 19% of the sample.

Adjacent samples consisted of nontumor breast tissue surrounding the tumor. This sample was taken from a study of breast tumors, draining lymph nodes, adjacent tissues (dated by TCRdb to 2015 to 2016). Regarding the study in general: TCR beta repertoires were compared across tumor, adjacent nontumor tissue and axillary lymph nodes obtained from breast cancer patients. In human breast cancer, the study set out to assess how tumor, surrounding tissue and draining lymph node repertoires relate to one another and whether T cells might be exchanged between them. General conclusions and limits of the study: Rather than being directly demonstrated, the conclusion that tumor T cells originate in lymph nodes was presented as consistent with a hypothesis. The data were judged consistent with most tumor T cells deriving from the lymph node and then expanding within tumor tissue. Tumors showed preferential V and J gene usage, and their T-cell repertoire diversity fell below that of lymph nodes yet above that of nontumor tissue. Tumor and nontumor tissue repertoires were found to be significantly more similar in luminal-like than in basal-like breast cancer.

In this chain, TRBV25-1 is recombined with TRBJ1-6; tentative D gene TRBD1, with 5 bases matching. This sequence originates from a female donor with breast cancer. Some clones in this sample may be carry-over from other donors' samples. Material: tumor-adjacent breast tissue. In nucleotide form, the sequence is TGTGCCAGCAGGAAAATGGGGGGTTCACCCCTCCACTTT. This encodes CASRKMGGSPLHF.